These 13 T cell receptor beta chains originate from one sample sequenced in a study of shared clonotypes between healthy human individuals. Sequencing was performed with immunoSEQ multiplex PCR; in TCRdb, only in-frame clones are kept and a portion is missing. The sample records 1 million to 1.2 million clones, approximately 77% being singletons. Material for sequencing was memory CD4+ T cells from PBMCs. Subset described: CD45RA-negative fraction. These receptors came from a man aged 18 to 30 in good health. Some clones in this sample may be carry-over from other donors' samples.

This clone was detected only a few times. CDR3 nucleotide sequence: TGTGCCAGCTCACGAGACAGGGGTGAGCAGTTCTTC. This translates into CASSRDRGEQFF. V and J are TRBV18 and TRBJ2-1; 8 positions match TRBD1. The CDR3 is 12 amino acids. Trimming took 4 bases from V and 9 from J; bases not matched to a gene: 2. Germline CDR1 and CDR2: KGHSH and LQKENI.

The rearrangement links TRBV6-6 to TRBJ2-2; 9 nucleotides line up with TRBD1. V gave up 9 bases and J gave up 4 bases; unmatched junction bases: 9. This CDR3 region has 15 residues. In germline, CDR1 is MNHNY, CDR2 SVGAGI (reference sequence). The DNA for the CDR3 is TGTGCCAGTTCCGGGACAGGGAAGGGCACCGGGGAGCTGTTTTTT. It is translated as CASSGTGKGTGELFF.

The chain is built from TRBV18 and TRBJ2-7, with 7 bases aligning to TRBD1. The length of the CDR3 is 17 residues. CDR1 and CDR2 from the germline V gene are KGHSH and LQKENI. V shed 3 bases, J shed 3 bases, and the junction held 14 bases outside the gene matches. The CDR3 coding sequence is TGTGCCAGCTCACCGGGTCCCTCCGGGACAGCAAACTACGAGCAGTACTTC. Protein product: CASSPGPSGTANYEQYF.

The chain uses TRBV18 and TRBJ2-7; perhaps TRBD1 as D (6 bases). This CDR3 comprises 15 residues. Per germline, CDR1 KGHSH and CDR2 LQKENI. Trimming left V 2 bases short and J 6 bases short, with 17 bases between. Written as DNA, the CDR3 is TGTGCCAGCTCACCAAGGGTACAGGGCCTCGGCGAGCAGTACTTC. Protein sequence: CASSPRVQGLGEQYF.

V usage is TRBV9 and J usage is TRBJ1-1, with D unclear. The CDR3 contains 14 residues. V was pared by 4 bases and J by 8 bases, with 18 bases between. Per the germline V gene, CDR1 is SGDLS and CDR2 is YYNGEE. The CDR3 nucleotides are TGTGCCAGCAGCTCAAGACGGAACCTGGGAGAAGCTTTCTTT. Its protein product is CASSSRRNLGEAFF.

The chain recombines TRBV5-8 with TRBJ2-1; the D call may be TRBD1 or TRBD2 (5 bases each). Germline V gene sequence: CDR1 SGHTS, CDR2 YDEGEE. Trimming left V 7 bases short and J 6 bases short, with 20 bases between. The CDR3 is made up of 15 amino acids. The CDR3 DNA reads TGTGCCAGCGGGGGTCGGGGCGACCCGACCAATGAGCAGTTCTTC. Amino acid sequence: CASGGRGDPTNEQFF.

This clone was found a few times. The gene calls are TRBV2 and TRBJ2-1; D remains unclear. The CDR3 loop spans 14 amino acids. The V and J ends lost 7 bases and 4 bases respectively, with 14 bases between them. Germline values: CDR1 SNHLY, CDR2 FYNNEI. The CDR3 nucleotides read TGTGCCAGCACCAATGACTTAATATACAATGAGCAGTTCTTC. Translated: CASTNDLIYNEQFF. Supplemented by reference TRBV2 and TRBJ2-1, the full variable domain reads EPEVTQTPSHQVTQMGQEVILRCVPISNHLYFYWYRQILGQKVEFLVSFYNNEISEKSEIFDDQFSVERPDGSNFTLKIRSTKLEDSAMYFCASTNDLIYNEQFFGPGTRLTVL.

This chain uses TRBV5-4 with TRBJ1-1; no reliable D call. Trimming took off 4 bases at V and 1 base at J, with 17 bases between the two ends. Germline values: CDR1 SGHNT, CDR2 YYREEE (reference sequence). The CDR3 extends over 16 amino acids. In DNA form, the CDR3 reads TGTGCCAGCAGCCTCGCGGGCGGCAGACAGAACACTGAAGCTTTCTTT. Protein sequence: CASSLAGGRQNTEAFF.

The rearrangement uses TRBV28 and TRBJ2-3, with no clear D. The CDR3 consists of 12 residues. The germline gives CDR1 MDHEN, CDR2 SYDVKM. Between the trimmed V and J ends, which lost 6 bases and 4 bases, there was a span of 8 bases. The CDR3 DNA is TGTGCCAGCAGCCAAGTGGCAGATACGCAGTATTTT. Its translation: CASSQVADTQYF.

The chain links TRBV9 to TRBJ2-5; D may be TRBD1 or TRBD2 (5 bases each). Germline CDR1 reads SGDLS; CDR2 reads YYNGEE. Trimming removed 0 bases from V and 4 bases from J, with 10 bases in between. The CDR3 runs to 14 residues. The CDR3 coding sequence is TGTGCCAGCAGCGTAGAGTCGAGGGGAGAGACCCAGTACTTC. Its protein product is CASSVESRGETQYF. Full variable domain (rest looked up from reference TRBV9 and TRBJ2-5): DSGVTQTPKHLITATGQRVTLRCSPRSGDLSVYWYQQSLDQGLQFLIQYYNGEERAKGNILERFSAQQFPDLHSELNLSSLELGDSALYFCASSVESRGETQYFGPGTRLLVL.

The V and J genes are TRBV5-6 and TRBJ2-7; D is unresolved. This CDR3 spans 14 amino acids. Trimming took off 0 bases at V and 0 bases at J, with 7 bases between the two ends. Per the germline V gene, CDR1 is SGHDT and CDR2 is YYEEEE. Written as DNA, the CDR3 is TGTGCCAGCAGCTTGGAAACGAGCTCCTACGAGCAGTACTTC. It is translated as CASSLETSSYEQYF.

The J gene is TRBJ2-5, the V gene TRBV19, with 10 bases aligning to TRBD1. Per the germline V gene, CDR1 is LNHDA and CDR2 is SQIVND (reference sequence). The CDR3 consists of 15 residues. The ends lost 4 bases at V and 5 bases at J; junction bases unmatched: 7. CDR3 nucleotide sequence: TGTGCCAGTAGTAAACCGGACAGGGGGAAGGAGACCCAGTACTTC. Translation gives CASSKPDRGKETQYF.

The J gene is TRBJ1-1, the V gene TRBV4-1; D unclear. Germline CDR1 reads MGHRA; CDR2 reads YSYEKL. The CDR3 loop spans 16 amino acids. The V and J ends lost 1 base and 2 bases respectively, with 14 bases between them. CDR3 in DNA: TGCGCCAGCAGCCAAGGGGCCTATGACACCAACACTGAAGCTTTCTTT. Protein product: CASSQGAYDTNTEAFF.